Listed below are T cell receptor beta chains from one sample, sequenced in a study of T cells of healthy individuals. TCRdb itself ran the 5' RACE reads through MiXCR, one entry per CDR3 protein. The top ten hold 9.2% of the sample, which has over 40,000 distinct CDR3 sequences, 4% to 5.5% seen once. The source is a human donor in good health. Each CDR3 is given with its conserved first and last residue. A D gene is named only where the DNA matches it firmly. Size is omitted from some rows. Given values are once, few, many or a class for expanded clones.

j_call v_call clone_size d_call cdr3_aa cdr3_nt
TRBJ2-3 TRBV6-5 many TRBD2 CASSYSAPGGSTDTQYF TGTGCCAGCAGTTACTCGGCCCCGGGAGGCAGCACAGATACGCAGTATTTT
TRBJ1-1 TRBV7-9 few . CAILREGTEAFF TGTGCCATCCTGAGGGAGGGCACTGAAGCTTTCTTT
TRBJ2-1 TRBV2 few . CASSVTSRETDNEQFF TGTGCCAGCAGTGTAACTAGCCGAGAGACAGACAATGAGCAGTTCTTC
TRBJ2-6 TRBV11-2 few TRBD1 CASSHWTGETSGANVLTF TGTGCCAGCAGCCACTGGACAGGCGAGACCTCTGGGGCCAACGTCCTGACTTTC
TRBJ1-5 TRBV6-1 . . CASSVTGHSNQPQHF TGTGCCAGCAGTGTAACGGGGCATAGCAATCAGCCCCAGCATTTT
TRBJ2-1 TRBV11-3 many . CASSPGTSYNEQFF TGTGCCAGCAGCCCGGGGACCTCCTACAATGAGCAGTTCTTC
TRBJ2-1 TRBV11-2 many . CASRLRDSGISYNEQFF TGTGCCAGCAGACTCAGAGATAGCGGCATCTCCTACAATGAGCAGTTCTTC
TRBJ2-3 TRBV20-1 many . CSAITPWGTDTQYF TGCAGTGCTATCACTCCTTGGGGCACAGATACGCAGTATTTT
TRBJ1-5 TRBV5-1 . . CASSLGIVGEGVPQHF TGCGCCAGCAGCTTGGGAATAGTTGGCGAGGGGGTGCCCCAGCATTTT
TRBJ2-7 TRBV6-5 many TRBD2 CASSSYGGGVYEQYF TGTGCCAGCAGTTCCTACGGCGGGGGGGTTTACGAGCAGTACTTC
TRBJ1-5 TRBV6-1 few . CASSTAHQPQHF TGTGCCAGCAGCACAGCTCATCAGCCCCAGCATTTT
TRBJ2-1 TRBV2 . . CASSPRAHNEQFF TGTGCCAGCAGCCCCAGGGCACACAATGAGCAGTTCTTC
TRBJ1-4 TRBV2 many . CASSETAGVNEKLFF TGTGCCAGCAGTGAAACGGCAGGCGTTAATGAAAAACTGTTTTTT
TRBJ2-7 TRBV12-3/TRBV12-4 few . CASAGRAYSYEQYF TGTGCCAGCGCGGGGCGCGCTTACTCCTACGAGCAGTACTTC
TRBJ2-7 TRBV6-5 many . CASSQDTPYEQYF TGTGCCAGCAGTCAGGATACACCCTACGAGCAGTACTTC
TRBJ1-2 TRBV4-2 many . CASSQDRLDYGYTF TGTGCCAGCAGCCAAGATCGGTTGGACTATGGCTACACCTTC
TRBJ2-7 TRBV12-3/TRBV12-4 many . CASSSPVWKQYF TGTGCCAGCAGTTCGCCGGTGTGGAAGCAGTACTTC
TRBJ1-2 TRBV6-1 many TRBD1 CASSNLPGQGVQGYTF TGTGCCAGCAGTAACCTTCCGGGACAGGGTGTTCAGGGCTACACCTTC
TRBJ2-1 TRBV29-1 few . CSVAPTADSSYNEQFF TGCAGCGTTGCGCCTACCGCGGATAGCTCCTACAATGAGCAGTTCTTC
TRBJ2-5 TRBV2 few TRBD1 CASNHRGQETQYF TGTGCCAGCAACCACAGGGGGCAAGAGACCCAGTACTTC
TRBJ2-1 TRBV11-2 . . CASSLDRPDYNEQFF TGTGCCAGCAGCTTAGATCGCCCCGATTACAATGAGCAGTTCTTC
TRBJ1-5 TRBV11-3 few . CASSIRSNQPQHF TGTGCCAGCAGCATTCGGAGCAATCAGCCCCAGCATTTT
TRBJ1-3 TRBV6-1 many . CASSPGAEGNTIYF TGTGCCAGCAGTCCCGGGGCCGAAGGAAACACCATATATTTT
TRBJ1-1 TRBV24-1 few . CATSDLKNTEAFF TGTGCCACCAGTGATCTAAAGAACACTGAAGCTTTCTTT
TRBJ2-1 TRBV5-4 many TRBD2 CASRLGGTRINEQFF TGTGCCAGCCGACTTGGGGGGACTAGGATCAATGAGCAGTTCTTC
TRBJ2-3 TRBV5-1 many TRBD1 CASSLDRGSGTQYF TGCGCCAGCAGCTTGGACAGGGGGTCAGGTACGCAGTATTTT
TRBJ2-3 TRBV6-1 many . CASSEKGLIEGGGTDTQYF TGTGCCAGCAGTGAAAAGGGTCTCATCGAGGGGGGAGGCACAGATACGCAGTATTTT
TRBJ1-2 TRBV7-6 many . CASSYLKEGSGYGYTF TGTGCCAGCAGCTACTTAAAAGAGGGGTCTGGCTATGGCTACACCTTC
TRBJ1-2 TRBV12-3/TRBV12-4 many . CASSFGQLNYGYTF TGTGCCAGCAGCTTTGGACAGCTAAACTATGGCTACACCTTC
TRBJ2-5 TRBV5-5 . TRBD1 CASSLGTGLETQYF TGTGCCAGCAGCTTGGGGACAGGGTTGGAGACCCAGTACTTC
TRBJ1-3 TRBV11-2 few . CASSLIGNSGNTIYF TGTGCCAGCAGCTTAATCGGCAACTCTGGAAACACCATATATTTT
TRBJ2-7 TRBV20-1 many TRBD2 CSARTSGLGYEQYF TGCAGTGCTCGCACGTCGGGACTAGGCTACGAGCAGTACTTC
TRBJ2-3 TRBV7-8 . TRBD1 CASSLHPGGASTDTQYF TGTGCCAGCAGCTTACACCCAGGGGGCGCTAGCACAGATACGCAGTATTTT
TRBJ2-3 TRBV25-1 many . CASSEFNSVSTDTQYF TGTGCCAGCAGTGAGTTTAATAGCGTTAGCACAGATACGCAGTATTTT
TRBJ2-7 TRBV12-3/TRBV12-4 few TRBD1 CASSLRVSGTGALEQYF TGTGCCAGCAGTTTACGGGTCTCTGGGACAGGGGCCCTCGAGCAGTACTTC
TRBJ2-1 TRBV12-5 many . CASALGSISSNEQFF TGTGCTAGTGCCCTGGGGTCTATAAGCAGCAATGAGCAGTTCTTC
TRBJ2-7 TRBV10-3 many . CAISDVSEQYF TGTGCCATCAGTGATGTAAGTGAGCAGTACTTC
TRBJ1-1 TRBV4-2 many . CASSQGKKSEAFF TGTGCCAGCAGCCAAGGGAAAAAATCTGAAGCTTTCTTT
TRBJ2-3 TRBV29-1 many . CSVSRADTQYF TGCAGCGTTTCGCGAGCAGATACGCAGTATTTT
TRBJ2-1 TRBV28 . . CASSTWSEQFF TGTGCCAGCAGCACATGGAGTGAGCAGTTCTTC
TRBJ2-7 TRBV28 . . CASRKMGSAYEQYF TGTGCCAGCAGAAAAATGGGCTCGGCCTACGAGCAGTACTTC
TRBJ2-3 TRBV27 many TRBD2 CASSTAGGGTDTQYF TGTGCCAGCTCAACAGCGGGGGGTGGCACAGATACGCAGTATTTT
TRBJ2-7 TRBV6-5 . . CASRPTRTYEQYF TGTGCCAGCCGACCGACGCGAACCTACGAGCAGTACTTC
TRBJ1-1 TRBV7-2 few . CASSPMGLAEAFF TGTGCCAGCAGCCCCATGGGGTTGGCTGAAGCTTTCTTT
TRBJ2-2 TRBV6-5 few TRBD2 CATQDPSGISGELFF TGTGCCACCCAGGATCCTAGCGGGATATCCGGGGAGCTGTTTTTT
TRBJ2-3 TRBV5-1 . . CASSPGQITDTQYF TGCGCCAGCAGCCCAGGACAGATCACAGATACGCAGTATTTT
TRBJ2-3 TRBV6-4 many TRBD2 CASSDSPGSGGTDTQYF TGTGCCAGCAGTGACTCCCCGGGGAGCGGGGGGACAGATACGCAGTATTTT
TRBJ1-3 TRBV7-2 . . CASSLVGPSSGNTIYF TGTGCCAGCAGCTTAGTCGGGCCCAGCTCTGGAAACACCATATATTTT
TRBJ1-2 TRBV7-6 many . CASSLAGADGYTF TGTGCCAGCAGCTTAGCAGGGGCGGATGGCTACACCTTC
TRBJ2-1 TRBV11-1 many . CASSLERGGEQFF TGTGCCAGCAGCTTAGAAAGGGGTGGTGAGCAGTTCTTC
TRBJ2-3 TRBV28 few . CASSYLQSRGTDTQYF TGTGCCAGCAGTTATTTACAGTCGAGAGGCACAGATACGCAGTATTTT
TRBJ1-2 TRBV5-1 . . CASSPAGYGYTF TGCGCCAGTTCGCCGGCCGGCTATGGCTACACCTTC
TRBJ2-1 TRBV11-2 medium-sized TRBD1 CASSYPGQYNEQFF TGTGCCAGCAGCTACCCGGGACAGTACAATGAGCAGTTCTTC
TRBJ2-7 TRBV12-3/TRBV12-4 many . CASSRNWNRPYEQYF TGTGCCAGCAGCCGAAATTGGAACAGACCCTACGAGCAGTACTTC
TRBJ1-1 TRBV5-6 few . CASSWEGGNTEAFF TGTGCCAGCAGCTGGGAAGGGGGGAACACTGAAGCTTTCTTT